This TCR beta chain was recorded in a study of chemoradiotherapy in HPV16-positive cancers (dated by TCRdb to 2022 to 2024). Regarding the complete study: Functional T-cell assays on cells from a couple of HPV16-positive patients defined candidate HPV-specific T-cell clones and common TCR motifs. TCR repertoires from roughly 87 patients with HPV-related cancers were then used to track the candidate HPV-specific TCRs and motifs. Whether T-cell immunity against the HPV oncoproteins E6 and E7 changes during chemoradiotherapy and whether survival is affected by this immunity were examined in the study.

This clone appeared a few times. Its antigen has not been determined. Base-call qualities are not available, and no considerably larger clone is one nucleotide away. V and J lose 2 bases and 7 bases, and a span of 14 bases separates them. Sequences MGHRA (CDR1) and YSYEKL (CDR2) are obtained from the germline V gene. From the cysteine up to the phenylalanine, the CDR3 has a length of 15 residues. Only CDR3 DNA is held: 45 bases, read in frame from base 1. Repertoires were sampled repeatedly over the course of chemoradiotherapy so that clonal expansion in the tumor microenvironment could be followed. What the study reported, not specific to this receptor: Only two HPV16-positive patients were used to derive the functional definition of HPV-specific T cells, and the survival association was reported for HPV16-positive patients. In HPV16-positive patients, expansion of HPV-responsive T cells during chemoradiotherapy was found to be associated with improved recurrence-free survival. Expansion of candidate HPV-specific clones and E7-related TCR motifs was observed in the tumor microenvironment during treatment, whereas no such expansion was observed for non-HPV-specific T cells.

Library preparation used the immunoSEQ multiplex PCR assay. TCRdb mirrors the immuneACCESS table, restricted to in-frame sequences. Some clones are absent from its copies; in checked studies, under half trace to an unresolved V gene, and the reason for the others is unknown. Across this sample there are roughly 7,600 clones, with 70% to 80% seen only once. Together, the top ten hold more than 4.5% of the sample. The TCR was taken from a human donor with HPV-associated anogenital cancer. The chain is encoded by TRBV4-1 joined to TRBJ2-2; the D segment could be TRBD1, given 6 matching bases. Sequenced here: tumor tissue, sampled from a patient who underwent chemoradiotherapy. The DNA sequence reads TGCGCCAGCAGCCAACCACTTCCCAGGGGCGGGGAGCTGTTTTTT. Its product reads: CASSQPLPRGGELFF.